These 19 T cell receptor beta chains share one sample of origin, sequenced in a study of sequential checkpoint blockade in melanoma. Sequencing used immunoSEQ multiplex PCR; TCRdb keeps in-frame clones, though not all of them. The sample has 2,000 to 3,000 clones; approximately 22% are singletons. Specified treatment: randomized to nivolumab then ipilimumab (arm A) or the reverse (arm B). The sequencing used tumor tissue (inferred from file names), collected from a patient given nivolumab and ipilimumab in sequence. Receptor source: a human donor with melanoma.

The chain combines TRBV29-1 with TRBJ1-2; D remains ambiguous. The CDR3 covers 13 residues. CDR1 and CDR2 (germline): SQVTM, ANQGSEA. The V and J ends lost 1 base and 7 bases respectively, with 13 bases between them. The DNA of the CDR3 is TGCAGCGTTGAAGCACAGCGAGCAGGTGGCTACACCTTC. Translated: CSVEAQRAGGYTF.

Worth noting for this clone: This specimen includes other DNA sequences encoding the same CDR3. The V call is TRBV6-8, the J call TRBJ1-2; a weak D match, TRBD1 (5 bases). From germline, CDR1 is MNHGY and CDR2 SAAAGT. Trimming cost V 7 bases and J 3 bases, with 12 bases left between them. The CDR3 extends over 13 amino acids. This CDR3 is CASTPTGDYGYTF. CDR3 in DNA: TGTGCCAGCACCCCTACAGGAGACTATGGCTACACCTTC.

At least ten counts were recorded for this clone. V usage is TRBV11-3 and J usage is TRBJ2-7; 12 bases are a match to TRBD1. The CDR3 runs to 15 residues. The germline V gene has CDR1 SGHNT and CDR2 YENEEA. Trimming took 1 base from V and 7 from J; bases not matched to a gene: 5. CDR3 sequence (DNA): TGTGCCAGCAGCTTAGGTGGGACAGGGGGCGGTGAGCAGTACTTC. Residues: CASSLGGTGGGEQYF.

This clone was counted a few times. The chain recombines TRBV28 with TRBJ2-2, with a possible D match to TRBD1 (5 bases). CDR1 and CDR2 from the germline V gene are MDHEN and SYDVKM. The V and J ends lost 1 base and 7 bases respectively, with 16 bases between them. CDR3 length equals 16 residues. DNA for the CDR3: TGTGCCAGCAGTTTATTTCCAGGGTTGAAGGGCGGGGAGCTGTTTTTT. Translated: CASSLFPGLKGGELFF. Looking up the rest from reference TRBV28 and TRBJ2-2 gives the full variable domain: DVKVTQSSRYLVKRTGEKVFLECVQDMDHENMFWYRQDPGLGLRLIYFSYDVKMKEKGDIPEGYSVSREKKERFSLILESASTNQTSMYLCASSLFPGLKGGELFFGEGSRLTVL.

This clone was counted at least ten times. The chain combines TRBV10-2 with TRBJ1-6; 9 bases align to TRBD1. Trimming removed 6 bases from V and 6 bases from J; junction bases left unmatched: 6. The germline V gene encodes CDR1 WSHSY and CDR2 SAAADI. The CDR3 contains 15 residues. The CDR3 DNA sequence: TGCGCCAGCAGGCTACAGGGGGCTTTTAATTCACCCCTCCACTTT. This translates into CASRLQGAFNSPLHF.

This clone counts as medium-sized (0.01 to 0.1%). The DNA of the CDR3 is TGTGCCAGCAGCCGGGGACAGGATGGAGGCTACGAGCAGTACTTC. Its translation is CASSRGQDGGYEQYF. The rearrangement joins TRBV11-3 to TRBJ2-7; 8 bases map to TRBD1. Losses at the gene ends were 5 bases for V and 3 bases for J; bases not matched to a gene: 9. CDR1 is SGHNT, CDR2 YENEEA, per germline. CDR3 length: 15 amino acids.

The V call is TRBV5-1, the J call TRBJ2-1, with TRBD2 matching over 14 bases. V shed 4 bases and J 9 bases; nucleotides not matched to a gene: 6. The CDR3 totals 15 residues. Germline-derived CDR1 and CDR2 are SGHRS and YFSETQ. The CDR3, as DNA: TGCGCCAGCAGCCCGGGACTAGCGGGAGTATTTGAGCAGTTCTTC. It codes for CASSPGLAGVFEQFF.

This clone is termed medium-sized. The chain employs TRBV6-8 and TRBJ1-1; D not resolved. V was trimmed by 5 bases and J by 5 bases, leaving 18 bases between them. This CDR3 is built from 15 residues. Germline lookup yields CDR1 MNHGY and CDR2 SAAAGT. The CDR3, as DNA: TGTGCCAGCAGTGGACCGAGCCGTAGAGGTACTGAAGCTTTCTTT. Translating it yields CASSGPSRRGTEAFF.

This clone showed up many times. The chain combines TRBV11-3 with TRBJ2-7; D ambiguous. V shed 3 bases and J shed 5 bases, with 17 bases lying between them. The CDR3 extends over 15 amino acids. Germline CDR1 is SGHNT and CDR2 is YENEEA. The CDR3 loop is CASSLVNLRVDEQYF. DNA of the CDR3: TGTGCCAGCAGCTTGGTTAACCTCCGAGTGGACGAGCAGTACTTC. Drawing the rest from reference TRBV11-3 and TRBJ2-7, the complete variable domain is EAGVVQSPRYKIIEKKQPVAFWCNPISGHNTLYWYLQNLGQGPELLIRYENEEAVDDSQLPKDRFSAERLKGVDSTLKIQPAELGDSAVYLCASSLVNLRVDEQYFGPGTRLTVT.

The rearrangement links TRBV30 to TRBJ2-1, with D maybe TRBD2 (7 bases). Per the germline V gene, CDR1 is GTSNPN and CDR2 is SVGIG (reference sequence). The V end lost 2 bases, the J end lost 6 bases, and 23 bases lay between the germline ends. This CDR3 region has 17 residues. For the CDR3, the DNA is TGTGCCTGGAGTAGGGGAAGGGTACCACGGGGGGCCAATGAGCAGTTCTTC. It codes for CAWSRGRVPRGANEQFF.

Many counts were recorded for this clone. The chain joins TRBV11-3 to TRBJ2-5; 14 nucleotides align to TRBD2. The CDR3 consists of 16 residues. V lost 4 bases and J lost 7; bases outside the gene matches: 8. Germline V gene data show CDR1 as SGHNT and CDR2 as YENEEA. CDR3 nucleotides: TGTGCCAGCAGCTCCGGACTAGCGGGAGGTGAAGGGACCCAGTACTTC. Protein sequence: CASSSGLAGGEGTQYF.

This clone turned up a few times. This chain links TRBV28 with TRBJ1-2; D call uncertain. Germline values: CDR1 MDHEN, CDR2 SYDVKM. The CDR3 spans 12 residues. V was clipped by 3 bases and J by 4 bases, with 6 bases between them. The CDR3 spells CASSFLSYGYTF. The DNA of the CDR3 is TGTGCCAGCAGTTTCCTAAGCTATGGCTACACCTTC.

This clone was observed many times. This CDR3 is CASSLVSGSITDTQYF. As DNA, the CDR3 is TGTGCCAGCAGCTTGGTTTCAGGGTCGATCACAGATACGCAGTATTTT. The chain carries TRBV11-3 and TRBJ2-3, with D tentatively TRBD1 (5 bases). This CDR3 comprises 16 residues. V was shortened by 3 bases and J by 2 bases, with 15 bases between the two germline ends. Germline V CDR1 and CDR2: SGHNT, YENEEA.

The V and J genes are TRBV18 and TRBJ1-1; a weak D match, TRBD1 (5 bases). Deletions cut 4 bases from V and 4 bases from J, with 16 bases between. This CDR3 is 15 amino acids long. Germline CDR1 reads KGHSH; CDR2 reads LQKENI. In DNA, the CDR3 is TGTGCCAGCTCACAAACCTTGGGGGGGAGCACTGAAGCTTTCTTT. This encodes CASSQTLGGSTEAFF. The full variable domain, in which reference TRBV18 and TRBJ1-1 provide the parts outside the CDR3, is NAGVMQNPRHLVRRRGQEARLRCSPMKGHSHVYWYRQLPEEGLKFMVYLQKENIIDESGMPKERFSAEFPKEGPSILRIQQVVRGDSAAYFCASSQTLGGSTEAFFGQGTRLTVV.

J is TRBJ1-6 and V is TRBV19, with D maybe TRBD1 (5 bases). The CDR3 has 18 amino acids. Germline CDR1 and CDR2: LNHDA and SQIVND (reference sequence). Trimming removed 2 bases from V and 10 bases from J, with 24 bases in between. The CDR3 protein is CASSIQSPGPPGGSPLHF. The CDR3 nucleotides are TGTGCCAGTAGTATACAGAGTCCAGGGCCCCCGGGCGGGTCACCCCTCCACTTT.

The CDR3 is CSVSAPQFGYTF. CDR3 nucleotides: TGCAGCGTTTCTGCCCCACAGTTTGGCTACACCTTC. J is TRBJ1-2 and V is TRBV29-1; D not resolved. CDR1 is SQVTM, CDR2 ANQGSEA, per germline. The CDR3 runs to 12 residues. Trimming left V 5 bases short and J 7 bases short, with 14 bases between.

This clone was picked up a small number of times. This rearrangement joins TRBV6-8 to TRBJ2-1, with D possibly being TRBD1 or TRBD2 (5 bases each). V was trimmed by 0 bases and J by 7 bases, leaving 22 bases between them. Germline lookup yields CDR1 MNHGY and CDR2 SAAAGT. CDR3 length: 18 residues. The CDR3 DNA is TGTGCCAGCAGTTACTCGGGACGTGGACTCCCCCCCCAAAATGAGCAGTTCTTC. It specifies CASSYSGRGLPPQNEQFF.

This clone is labeled medium-sized. This chain links TRBV11-3 with TRBJ2-2, with D possibly TRBD2 on 6 matching bases. The CDR3 contains 15 residues. CDR1 and CDR2 (germline): SGHNT, YENEEA. Deletions cut 5 bases from V and 1 base from J, with 11 bases between. The CDR3 loop is CASSPGGVNTGELFF. CDR3 DNA sequence: TGTGCCAGCAGCCCCGGAGGGGTGAACACCGGGGAGCTGTTTTTT.

Sample share makes this clone medium-sized (0.01 to 0.1%). The chain employs TRBV6-8 and TRBJ2-5; D unclear. This CDR3 has 14 residues. V lost 5 bases, J lost 1 base, and 11 bases lay in between. Germline CDR1 and CDR2: MNHGY and SAAAGT. This CDR3 reads CASSDEFPQETQYF. DNA of the CDR3: TGTGCCAGCAGTGATGAGTTCCCCCAAGAGACCCAGTACTTC.